Described below is a single T cell receptor beta chain sequence and its context. This entry comes from a study of blood T cell repertoires in COVID-19. Study-wide background: From the United States, Italy and Spain came samples of acute and convalescent COVID-19. Sources were T cells, B-cell-depleted T cells, or PBMCs; the material itself was cDNA or gDNA.

Seattle cases were enrolled at active infection and followed longitudinally. The method was immunoSEQ multiplex PCR; TCRdb's version includes in-frame clones alone and lacks a portion of them. The sample carries roughly 170,000 clones, around nine tenths recorded once. V lost 0 bases and J 4 bases, leaving 5 bases between the germline ends. CDR3 length equals 12 residues. The germline gives CDR1 SGHRS, CDR2 YFSETQ. Sequencing was carried out using peripheral blood. The receptor comes from a woman in her 70s with COVID-19, enrolled during active disease. The chain joins TRBV5-1 to TRBJ2-7, with D hard to call. The CDR3 region has the DNA TGCGCCAGCAGCTTGGTAGCATACGAGCAGTACTTC. Encoded protein: CASSLVAYEQYF. The whole variable domain, filled in from reference TRBV5-1 and TRBJ2-7, reads KAGVTQTPRYLIKTRGQQVTLSCSPISGHRSVSWYQQTPGQGLQFLFEYFSETQRNKGNFPGRFSGRQFSNSRSEMNVSTLELGDSALYLCASSLVAYEQYFGPGTRLTVT.